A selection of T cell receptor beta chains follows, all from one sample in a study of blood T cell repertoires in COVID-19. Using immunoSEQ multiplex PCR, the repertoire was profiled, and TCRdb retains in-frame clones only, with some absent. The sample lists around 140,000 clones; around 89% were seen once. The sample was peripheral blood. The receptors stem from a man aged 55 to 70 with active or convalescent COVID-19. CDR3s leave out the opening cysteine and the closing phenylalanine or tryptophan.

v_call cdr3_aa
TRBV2 ASSETRGITEAF
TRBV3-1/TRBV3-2 ASSQDTGQGGYEQY
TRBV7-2 ASSLAGTSGMNEQF
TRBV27 ASSLALSGTDTQY
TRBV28 ATKTGVTEAF
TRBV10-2 ASRDGSTTYEQY
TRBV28 ASRTTGSDEAF
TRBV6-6 ASSSGVASTNEKLF
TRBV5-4 ASSLVDSPYGYT
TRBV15 ATSGPPWGPQETQY
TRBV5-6 ASSTDSQETQY
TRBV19 ASGSGYEQY
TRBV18 ASSPLDRPRASEKLF
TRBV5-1 ASSLETGGSGREQF
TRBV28 ASSLTRLNTEAF
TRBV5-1 ASSTSLGMANEQY
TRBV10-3 AIGLESDTQY
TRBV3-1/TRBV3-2 ASRPVGGGELF
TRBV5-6 ASSLSRNEQF
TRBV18 ASSLSVGTSGNQQY
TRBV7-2 ASSETPGGTDTQY
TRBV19 ATTGQDATNEKLF
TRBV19 ASSIVQGWSGYT
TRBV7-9 ASSLDLQGTLHAF
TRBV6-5 ASLETAVAYNEQF
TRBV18 ASSGGAAGSPEQF
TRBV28 ASIGGSGSSYNEQF
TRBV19 ASSTTGATEAF
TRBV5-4 ASSFPGQDITYGYT